The rows below give T cell receptor beta chains drawn from one sample of a study of cytomegalovirus exposure and HLA in healthy donors. The method was immunoSEQ multiplex PCR; TCRdb's version includes in-frame clones alone and lacks a portion of them. The repertoire holds fewer than 200,000 clones, about 77% seen once, with about 3% in the top ten. Sequencing was done on a sample of PBMCs. All receptors come from a female donor in good health and CMV-seronegative. Each CDR3 is given with its conserved first and last residue. Each record gives: J gene, clone size, CDR3 length, V gene, D gene, CDR3 protein, CDR3 DNA. The D gene is left open where the match is weak. A clone size is listed for some rows: how often the clone was seen (once, few, many), or a class if it is expanded.

>TRBJ2-2|-|15|TRBV11-1|TRBD1
CASSPRTGNTGELFF
TGTGCCAGCAGCCCAAGGACAGGGAACACCGGGGAGCTGTTTTTT
>TRBJ2-3|-|15|TRBV7-2|TRBD2
CASTLLAGSTDTQYF
TGTGCCAGCACCCTCCTAGCGGGGAGCACAGATACGCAGTATTTT
>TRBJ2-1|-|13|TRBV6-6|-
CASRRITYNEQFF
TGTGCCAGCAGGAGAATTACCTACAATGAGCAGTTCTTC
>TRBJ2-7|-|16|TRBV9|TRBD2
CASSVAPASGSSEQYF
TGTGCCAGCAGCGTAGCTCCGGCTAGCGGGAGTAGCGAGCAGTACTTC
>TRBJ2-1|-|13|TRBV2|-
CASSENGYNEQFF
TGTGCCAGCAGTGAGAACGGCTACAATGAGCAGTTCTTC
>TRBJ2-3|-|16|TRBV18|TRBD2
CASSPWVSGGTDTQYF
TGTGCCAGCTCACCTTGGGTTAGCGGGGGAACAGATACGCAGTATTTT
>TRBJ1-2|few|13|TRBV15|-
CATSRDQGDGYTF
TGTGCCACCAGCAGAGATCAAGGGGATGGCTACACCTTC
>TRBJ1-2|-|12|TRBV25-1|-
CASSEVREGYTF
TGTGCCAGCAGTGAGGTGCGGGAGGGCTACACCTTC
>TRBJ1-2|few|14|TRBV6-6|TRBD1
CASSYGAGGAGYTF
TGTGCCAGCAGTTACGGCGCAGGGGGCGCTGGCTACACCTTC
>TRBJ2-5|-|17|TRBV7-2|TRBD2
CASPGTSGGGPGETQYF
TGTGCCAGCCCCGGGACTAGCGGGGGGGGGCCCGGGGAGACCCAGTACTTC
>TRBJ1-3|-|15|TRBV29-1|-
CSGVGEGISGNTIYF
TGCAGCGGTGTGGGGGAGGGGATCTCTGGAAACACCATATATTTT
>TRBJ2-7|few|13|TRBV6-5|-
CASSPGTYYEQYF
TGTGCCAGCAGCCCCGGGACATACTACGAGCAGTACTTC
>TRBJ2-7|-|15|TRBV6-6|-
CASSSPTLSSYEQYF
TGTGCCAGCAGTTCTCCCACGTTGAGCTCCTACGAGCAGTACTTC
>TRBJ2-7|-|15|TRBV7-9|TRBD1
CASSYSGQGAVGQYF
TGTGCCAGCAGCTATTCGGGACAGGGCGCCGTGGGGCAGTACTTC
>TRBJ2-3|-|12|TRBV7-9|-
CALGSEGDTQYF
TGTGCCCTGGGAAGCGAGGGAGATACGCAGTATTTT
>TRBJ2-7|-|16|TRBV2|-
CASSEQGPAHPYEQYF
TGTGCCAGCAGTGAACAGGGGCCTGCCCATCCATACGAGCAGTACTTC
>TRBJ2-7|-|15|TRBV27|-
CASTFEGGSPYEQYF
TGTGCCAGCACTTTCGAAGGGGGATCCCCCTACGAGCAGTACTTC
>TRBJ2-3|-|19|TRBV7-2|TRBD2
CASSLYRTSGRVSTDTQYF
TGTGCCAGCAGCTTATACCGGACTAGCGGGAGGGTTAGCACAGATACGCAGTATTTT
>TRBJ2-2|-|14|TRBV19|TRBD1
CASGDRSNTGELFF
TGTGCCAGTGGGGACAGATCGAACACCGGGGAGCTGTTTTTT
>TRBJ1-1|-|15|TRBV5-4|TRBD1
CASSLSGGADTEAFF
TGTGCCAGCAGCTTATCAGGGGGCGCCGACACTGAAGCTTTCTTT
>TRBJ2-5|-|16|TRBV5-1|TRBD2
CASSPTLAGGPETQYF
TGCGCCAGCAGCCCCACACTAGCGGGGGGGCCAGAGACCCAGTACTTC
>TRBJ2-2|-|12|TRBV6-6|-
CASSLDTGELFF
TGTGCCAGCAGTTTAGACACCGGGGAGCTGTTTTTT
>TRBJ2-7|-|14|TRBV9|TRBD1
CASTNRDSAYEQYF
TGTGCCAGCACCAACCGGGACAGTGCCTACGAGCAGTACTTC
>TRBJ2-5|-|13|TRBV29-1|TRBD1
CSVDGGQRETQYF
TGCAGCGTTGATGGGGGACAGCGGGAGACCCAGTACTTC
>TRBJ2-7|-|17|TRBV5-6|-
CASSSEIRTGTTYEQYF
TGTGCCAGCAGCTCCGAAATCCGGACAGGGACTACCTACGAGCAGTACTTC
>TRBJ2-2|-|17|TRBV7-2|-
CASSPFMGLDATGELFF
TGTGCCAGCAGCCCCTTTATGGGGCTAGATGCCACCGGGGAGCTGTTTTTT
>TRBJ1-1|-|15|TRBV2|-
CASRPQGPSNTEAFF
TGTGCCAGCCGCCCACAGGGTCCGTCCAACACTGAAGCTTTCTTT
>TRBJ2-3|-|14|TRBV2|-
CASQDRLYTDTQYF
TGTGCCAGCCAAGACAGGCTATACACAGATACGCAGTATTTT
>TRBJ2-7|-|15|TRBV15|TRBD2
CATSREGGSGYEQYF
TGTGCCACCAGCAGAGAGGGCGGGAGTGGTTACGAGCAGTACTTC
>TRBJ1-1|-|15|TRBV7-9|TRBD1
CASSSPLDRGYEAFF
TGTGCCAGCAGCTCGCCCCTGGACAGGGGCTATGAAGCTTTCTTT
>TRBJ2-7|-|12|TRBV28|TRBD2
CASSLTSTEQYF
TGTGCCAGCAGCTTGACTAGCACCGAGCAGTACTTC
>TRBJ2-1|-|15|TRBV5-4|-
CASSSLVELGNEQFF
TGTGCCAGCAGCTCCCTAGTGGAGTTGGGCAATGAGCAGTTCTTC
>TRBJ1-1|-|15|TRBV7-3|-
CASSPLGGVDTEAFF
TGTGCCAGCAGCCCCCTTGGGGGGGTGGACACTGAAGCTTTCTTT
>TRBJ2-7|-|13|TRBV27|-
CASSWRNSYEQYF
TGTGCCAGCAGTTGGCGGAACTCCTACGAGCAGTACTTC
>TRBJ2-7|-|14|TRBV27|TRBD2
CASSSGLAGGSQYF
TGTGCCAGCAGTTCAGGACTAGCGGGAGGGTCGCAGTACTTC